This TCR beta chain was profiled in a study of T cells after yellow fever vaccination. Study findings and constraints: Detected again after the booster were most primary-vaccination clones, at almost 97% CD4 and 80% to 90% CD8.

In its sample, this clonotype was seen a few times. As yet, its antigen is unknown. Using its own MiXCR run on the 5' RACE reads, TCRdb lists one record per CDR3 protein. The sample has roughly 500,000 distinct CDR3 sequences, over 15% seen once; the top ten hold 13% to 15%. Sequenced here: PBMCs, sampled 15 days after the yellow fever booster vaccination. This TCR derives from a man younger than 40 who received the YFV17D yellow fever vaccine.

In DNA, the CDR3 is TGCGCCAGCAAACCGGGGTCCGGGGAGCTGTTTTTT. Protein product: CASKPGSGELFF. This rearrangement joins TRBV10-2 to TRBJ2-2; D is perhaps TRBD2 (5 bases). Trimming removed 7 bases from V and 6 bases from J, with 9 bases in between. The CDR3 has 12 residues. Germline loops: CDR1 WSHSY, CDR2 SAAADI.